The 14 T cell receptor beta chains presented below share a single source sample, sequenced in a study of T-cell reconstitution after alpha-beta-depleted transplantation in children. The TCRbeta library was prepared with unique molecular identifiers. Each CDR3 protein gets one entry after TCRdb re-called the PCR reads with MiXCR. The table has over 150,000 distinct CDR3 sequences, roughly 14% seen once. The sample consisted of PBMCs from the stem cell graft donor, taken from the stem cell graft. All receptors come from a human donor who donated a stem cell graft to a child with acute lymphoblastic leukemia.

This clonotype showed up many times. One end of the junction fails to match germline, which may point to a read error. The V gene is TRBV20-1, the J gene TRBJ1-1, with a weak D call TRBD1 (6 bases). The CDR3 is made up of 16 amino acids. Looked up from germline, CDR1 is DFQATT and CDR2 is SNEGSKA (reference sequence). CDR3: CSARGGGPGLKTEAFF. The CDR3 coding sequence is TGCAGTGCTAGAGGGGGGGGCCCCGGACTGAAAACTGAAGCTTTCTTT.

This clonotype was seen repeatedly, ten times or more. This chain joins TRBV5-1 and TRBJ1-3; D is unresolved. The germline CDR1 and CDR2 sequences are SGHRS and YFSETQ. V was trimmed by 0 bases and J by 6 bases, leaving 10 bases between them. The CDR3 runs to 14 residues. CDR3 sequence: CASSLGGFENTIYF. The CDR3 DNA is TGCGCCAGCAGCTTGGGAGGGTTTGAAAACACCATATATTTT.

This sequence joins TRBV19 and TRBJ2-7; 11 nucleotides agree with TRBD1. The CDR3 has 16 amino acids. V lost 4 bases to trimming and J lost 0 bases; unmatched junction nucleotides: 5. In germline, CDR1 is LNHDA, CDR2 SQIVND (reference sequence). CDR3 bases: TGTGCCAGTAGTAGGTCCGGGACAGGGGGCTCCTACGAGCAGTACTTC. This sequence encodes CASSRSGTGGSYEQYF. Combining the CDR3 with reference TRBV19 and TRBJ2-7 gives the whole variable domain DGGITQSPKYLFRKEGQNVTLSCEQNLNHDAMYWYRQDPGQGLRLIYYSQIVNDFQKGDIAEGYSVSREKKESFPLTVTSAQKNPTAFYLCASSRSGTGGSYEQYFGPGTRLTVT.

This clonotype was recorded many times. The gene calls are TRBV28 and TRBJ2-7; 7 bases map to TRBD2. V shed 2 bases, J shed 7 bases, and the junction held 5 bases outside the gene matches. The CDR3 is made up of 13 amino acids. CDR1 MDHEN and CDR2 SYDVKM come from the germline V gene. CDR3 sequence reads: CASSLGREWEQYF. The DNA of the CDR3 is TGTGCCAGCAGTTTAGGGCGGGAGTGGGAGCAGTACTTC. The variable domain in full, completed from reference TRBV28 and TRBJ2-7, reads DVKVTQSSRYLVKRTGEKVFLECVQDMDHENMFWYRQDPGLGLRLIYFSYDVKMKEKGDIPEGYSVSREKKERFSLILESASTNQTSMYLCASSLGREWEQYFGPGTRLTVT.

This clonotype has a count of ten or more. This chain joins TRBV20-1 and TRBJ1-4; D perhaps matches TRBD1 (5 bases). This CDR3 region has 14 residues. Trimming removed 7 bases from V and 1 base from J, with 13 bases in between. The germline CDR1 and CDR2 sequences are DFQATT and SNEGSKA (reference sequence). The DNA of the CDR3 is TGCAGTGTCGCTCAGGGAGTAACTAATGAAAAACTGTTTTTT. This translates into CSVAQGVTNEKLFF.

V gene TRBV5-1 combines with J gene TRBJ1-5; D not certain. Germline V gene lookup returns CDR1 SGHRS and CDR2 YFSETQ. The CDR3 spans 17 residues. Trimming pared 0 bases from V and 1 base from J, leaving 14 bases between. CDR3 residues: CASSLDPGEGSNQPQHF. The DNA of the CDR3 is TGCGCCAGCAGCTTGGATCCCGGTGAAGGAAGCAATCAGCCCCAGCATTTT. The full variable domain, rest sourced from reference TRBV5-1 and TRBJ1-5, is KAGVTQTPRYLIKTRGQQVTLSCSPISGHRSVSWYQQTPGQGLQFLFEYFSETQRNKGNFPGRFSGRQFSNSRSEMNVSTLELGDSALYLCASSLDPGEGSNQPQHFGDGTRLSIL.

The sample holds many counts of this clonotype. The chain recombines TRBV11-1 with TRBJ2-3; no firm D call. The germline V and J ends were trimmed by 3 bases and 4 bases, with 8 bases remaining between them. CDR1 and CDR2 from the germline V gene are SGHAT and FQDESV (reference sequence). This CDR3 comprises 13 residues. CDR3 sequence (DNA): TGTGCCAGCAGCTTTGGACCGGCAGATACGCAGTATTTT. Protein sequence: CASSFGPADTQYF.

On this clonotype: This sequence may be a read error, since a much larger clone differs from it by one base. The V call is TRBV12-3 or TRBV12-4, the J call TRBJ2-2; 7 positions match TRBD1. The CDR3 length is 16 residues. CDR3 in amino acids: CASSLAATGNTWELFF. CDR3 bases: TGTGCCAGCAGTTTAGCTGCGACAGGGAACACCTGGGAGCTGTTTTTT.

This clonotype occurred many times. The chain is built from TRBV11-2 and TRBJ2-5, with 12 bases that match TRBD1. From germline, CDR1 is SGHAT and CDR2 FQNNGV. With V trimmed by 4 bases and J by 5 bases, 5 bases remained unmatched. The CDR3 is 15 amino acids. The CDR3 sequence is CASSSGTGGGETQYF. DNA of the CDR3: TGTGCCAGCAGCTCGGGGACAGGGGGCGGCGAGACCCAGTACTTC. Variable domain in full (rest from reference TRBV11-2 and TRBJ2-5): EAGVAQSPRYKIIEKRQSVAFWCNPISGHATLYWYQQILGQGPKLLIQFQNNGVVDDSQLPKDRFSAERLKGVDSTLKIQPAKLEDSAVYLCASSSGTGGGETQYFGPGTRLLVL.

In this sample, this clonotype turned up a few times. CDR3 amino acids: CASSIRESVPEAFF. The CDR3 DNA reads TGTGCCAGTAGTATTAGGGAAAGCGTCCCTGAAGCTTTCTTT. The chain couples TRBV19 to TRBJ1-1; no clear D gene. V lost 3 bases to trimming and J lost 6 bases, with 14 bases between them. There are 14 residues in the CDR3. The germline gives CDR1 LNHDA, CDR2 SQIVND (reference sequence).

The rearrangement joins TRBV5-1 to TRBJ2-1; TRBD2 aligns across 10 bases. V gave up 0 bases and J gave up 4 bases; unmatched junction bases: 7. CDR3 length: 17 amino acids. Germline assignment: CDR1 SGHRS and CDR2 YFSETQ. The DNA of the CDR3 is TGCGCCAGCAGCTTGGTGGCTAGCGGGAGTAAGTACAATGAGCAGTTCTTC. Its translation is CASSLVASGSKYNEQFF.

At least ten counts were recorded for this clonotype. V and J are TRBV29-1 and TRBJ2-1, with D uncertain. CDR1 is SQVTM, CDR2 ANQGSEA, per germline. Between the trimmed V and J ends, which lost 3 bases and 5 bases, there was a span of 11 bases. The CDR3 is 13 amino acids. The CDR3 spells CSVDLLNNNEQFF. DNA of the CDR3: TGCAGCGTTGATCTGCTAAACAACAATGAGCAGTTCTTC.

V and J are TRBV5-4 and TRBJ2-1; TRBD1 is a possible D gene (6 bases). The germline V gene has CDR1 SGHNT and CDR2 YYREEE (reference sequence). V shed 2 bases and J shed 7 bases, with 16 bases lying between them. The CDR3 is 15 amino acids. The CDR3 coding sequence is TGTGCCAGCAGCTTTGAAGGGACGAGGGGGAATGAGCAGTTCTTC. Translation: CASSFEGTRGNEQFF.

This clonotype was seen a few times. This rearrangement joins TRBV18 to TRBJ1-1, with unresolved D. This CDR3 has 14 residues. Between the trimmed V and J ends, which lost 2 bases and 5 bases, there was a span of 12 bases. CDR1 and CDR2 from the germline V gene are KGHSH and LQKENI. The CDR3, as DNA: TGTGCCAGCTCACCAAACCGGAGAGGGACTGAAGCTTTCTTT. It encodes CASSPNRRGTEAFF.